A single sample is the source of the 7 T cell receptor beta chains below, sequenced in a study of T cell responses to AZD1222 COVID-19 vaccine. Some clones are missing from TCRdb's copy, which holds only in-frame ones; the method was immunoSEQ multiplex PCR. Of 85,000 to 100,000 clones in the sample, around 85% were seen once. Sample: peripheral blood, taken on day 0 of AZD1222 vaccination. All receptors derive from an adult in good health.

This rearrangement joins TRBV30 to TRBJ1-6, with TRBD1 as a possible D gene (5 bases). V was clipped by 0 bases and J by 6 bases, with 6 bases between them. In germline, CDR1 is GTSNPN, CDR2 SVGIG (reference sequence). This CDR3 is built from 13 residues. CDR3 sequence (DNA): TGTGCCTGGAGTGTCGACAGTAATTCACCCCTCCACTTT. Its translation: CAWSVDSNSPLHF.

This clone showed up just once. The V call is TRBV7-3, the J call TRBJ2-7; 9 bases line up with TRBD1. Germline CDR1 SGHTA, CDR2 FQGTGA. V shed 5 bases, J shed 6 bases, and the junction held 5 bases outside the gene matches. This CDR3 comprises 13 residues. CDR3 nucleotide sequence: TGTGCCAGCAGCCAGGACAGGGGAGGCGAGCAGTACTTC. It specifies CASSQDRGGEQYF.

CDR3 protein: CASSLVGGPGGNEQFF. The CDR3 bases are TGTGCCAGCAGCTTAGTAGGCGGCCCCGGGGGGAATGAGCAGTTCTTC. The J gene is TRBJ2-1, the V gene TRBV7-2; 7 nucleotides agree with TRBD2. This CDR3 has 16 residues. The germline gives CDR1 SGHTA, CDR2 FQGNSA. V dropped 1 base and J dropped 7; count of bases not matched to a gene: 10.

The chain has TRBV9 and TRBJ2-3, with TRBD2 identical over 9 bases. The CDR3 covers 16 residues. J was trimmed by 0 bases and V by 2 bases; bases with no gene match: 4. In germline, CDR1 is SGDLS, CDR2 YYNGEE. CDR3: CASSVGLAASTDTQYF. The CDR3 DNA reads TGTGCCAGCAGCGTGGGACTAGCAGCTAGCACAGATACGCAGTATTTT.

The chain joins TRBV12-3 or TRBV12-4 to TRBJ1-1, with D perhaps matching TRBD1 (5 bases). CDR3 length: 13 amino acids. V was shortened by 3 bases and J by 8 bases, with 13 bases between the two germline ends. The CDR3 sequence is CASSFSPKGEAFF. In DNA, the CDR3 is TGTGCCAGCAGTTTTTCCCCGAAGGGGGAAGCTTTCTTT.

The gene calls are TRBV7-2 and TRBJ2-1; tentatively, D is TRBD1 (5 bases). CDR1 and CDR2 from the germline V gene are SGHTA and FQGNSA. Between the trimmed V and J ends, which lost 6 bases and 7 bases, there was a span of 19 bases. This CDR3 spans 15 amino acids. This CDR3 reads CASSFLGPGINEQFF. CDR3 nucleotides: TGTGCCAGCAGTTTTCTTGGCCCAGGGATTAATGAGCAGTTCTTC. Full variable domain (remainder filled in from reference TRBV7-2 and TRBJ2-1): GAGVSQSPSNKVTEKGKDVELRCDPISGHTALYWYRQSLGQGLEFLIYFQGNSAPDKSGLPSDRFSAERTGGSVSTLTIQRTQQEDSAVYLCASSFLGPGINEQFFGPGTRLTVL.

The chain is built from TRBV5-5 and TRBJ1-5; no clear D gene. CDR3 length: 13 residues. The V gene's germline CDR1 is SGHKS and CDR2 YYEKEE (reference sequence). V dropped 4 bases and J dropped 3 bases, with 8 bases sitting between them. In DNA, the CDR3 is TGTGCCAGCAGCGGAGATCTCAATCAGCCCCAGCATTTT. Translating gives CASSGDLNQPQHF.